This T cell receptor (beta chain) was recorded in a study of OX40 agonist ivuxolimab in advanced cancers. Per germline, CDR1 MDHEN and CDR2 SYDVKM. Trimming removed 7 bases from V and 6 bases from J, with 16 bases in between. This CDR3 has 14 residues. Regarding the study as a whole: Expanded clones belonging to CD8+ T cells outnumbered, on average, those of CD4+.

Assay used: immunoSEQ multiplex PCR; TCRdb lists only in-frame clones, some missing. The data contain 70,000 or so clones, roughly 87% of them singletons. In this sample, this clone turned up many times. The antigen is undetermined. The receptor comes from an adult with an advanced solid tumor such as melanoma, head and neck, liver or kidney cancer. The chain links TRBV28 to TRBJ1-5; D is perhaps TRBD1 (6 bases). Sample: CD4+ or CD8+ T cells sorted from blood, taken in a trial of the OX40 agonist ivuxolimab. In nucleotides, the CDR3 is TGTGCCAGCACACTGTCAGGGGTAGGTCAGCCCCAGCATTTT. Translated, it gives CASTLSGVGQPQHF.